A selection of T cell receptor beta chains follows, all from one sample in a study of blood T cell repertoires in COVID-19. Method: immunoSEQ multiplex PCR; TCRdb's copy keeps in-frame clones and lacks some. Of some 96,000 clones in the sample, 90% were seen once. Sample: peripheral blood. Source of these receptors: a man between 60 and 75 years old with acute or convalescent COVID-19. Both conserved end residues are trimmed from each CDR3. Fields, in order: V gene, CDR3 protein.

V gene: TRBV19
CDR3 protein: ASSRGRLMNTEAF

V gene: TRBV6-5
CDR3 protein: ATTDTLYGYT

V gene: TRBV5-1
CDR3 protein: ASSFQGGANQETQY

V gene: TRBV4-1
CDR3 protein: ASSLSTGGYGYT

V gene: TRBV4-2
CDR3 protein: ASSRSRADSYEQY

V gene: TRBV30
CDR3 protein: AWSPSPGLNEKLF

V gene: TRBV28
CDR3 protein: ATSPIGANEKLF

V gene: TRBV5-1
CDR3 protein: ASSGRQGYT

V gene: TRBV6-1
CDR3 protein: ASSGARDRASYEQY

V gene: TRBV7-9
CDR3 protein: ASSPSYTEAF

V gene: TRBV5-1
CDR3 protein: ASSLGTETNTGELF

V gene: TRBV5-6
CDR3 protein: ASSLDSYGYT

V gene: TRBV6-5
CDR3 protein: ASRRGGSYGYT

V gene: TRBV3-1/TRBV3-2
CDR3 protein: ASSPRSGTGELF

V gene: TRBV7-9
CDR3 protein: ASSRTGEDGYT

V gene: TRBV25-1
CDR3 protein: ASSEGGNYGYT

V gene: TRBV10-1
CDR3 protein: ASSESTDSNYGYT

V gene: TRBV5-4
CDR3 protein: ASSRDIAGAGELF

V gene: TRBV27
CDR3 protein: ASSLSPQVPNSPLH

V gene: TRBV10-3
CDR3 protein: AIRQSGGTDTQY

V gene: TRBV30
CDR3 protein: AWSVQSLIGGYT

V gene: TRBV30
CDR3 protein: ACRDITNYGYT

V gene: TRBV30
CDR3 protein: AWSATSGNTIY

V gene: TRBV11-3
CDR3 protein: ASSPGQGIGELF

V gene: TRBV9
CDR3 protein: ASSVEGNRENTEAF

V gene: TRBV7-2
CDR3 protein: ASSLGLRGLVNTEAF

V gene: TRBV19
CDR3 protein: ASRMDRSSNQPQH

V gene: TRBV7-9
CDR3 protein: ASSSTGATDSPLH

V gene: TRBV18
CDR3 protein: ASSGQRNEQF

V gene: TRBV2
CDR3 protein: ASSRDTPNTEAF

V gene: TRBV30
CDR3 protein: AWTPDRDSGYT